A selection of T cell receptor beta chains follows, all from one sample in a study of a mutant IDH1 vaccine in newly diagnosed glioma. Their antigens remain unidentified. Measured with immunoSEQ multiplex PCR; TCRdb has only the in-frame clones, and not every one. Of about 86,000 clones listed, 85% are singletons. The material was PBMCs, obtained from a glioma patient whose treatment included an IDH1 peptide vaccine. These receptors originate from a man younger than 45 with glioma. Some clones in this sample may be carry-over from other donors' samples. Each CDR3 is given with its conserved first and last residue. A D gene is named only where the DNA matches it firmly. Not every row has a clone size; where given, it reads once, few, many or a size class.

j_call d_call v_call clone_size cdr3_aa cdr3_nt
TRBJ2-5 - TRBV18 - CASSHRTVQETQYF TGTGCCAGCTCTCATCGGACAGTCCAAGAGACCCAGTACTTC
TRBJ2-3 - TRBV28 - CASSSKRDGSTDTQYF TGTGCCAGCAGCTCAAAACGGGACGGATCCACAGATACGCAGTATTTT
TRBJ2-3 - TRBV4-2 - CASSQGLRWASEPLPQYF TGTGCCAGCAGCCAAGGACTTAGATGGGCCTCCGAGCCCCTGCCGCAGTATTTT
TRBJ2-2 TRBD1 TRBV2 many CASRDRGRLNTGELFF TGTGCCAGCAGGGACAGGGGGCGACTGAACACCGGGGAGCTGTTTTTT
TRBJ2-3 TRBD2 TRBV6-4 - CASSDGLAGADTQYF TGTGCCAGCAGTGATGGACTAGCGGGGGCAGATACGCAGTATTTT
TRBJ2-7 TRBD1 TRBV6-5 - CASSSRTGLAYEQYF TGTGCCAGCAGCTCCCGGACAGGCCTGGCTTACGAGCAGTACTTC
TRBJ2-7 - TRBV14 - CASSQDPARVTQQYF TGTGCCAGCAGCCAAGATCCAGCCAGGGTAACCCAGCAGTACTTC
TRBJ2-6 - TRBV6-6 - CASSYPLSDSGNVLTF TGTGCCAGCAGTTACCCCCTATCGGACAGTGGAAACGTCCTGACTTTC
TRBJ2-1 - TRBV7-9 - CASSLVWGNYNEQFF TGTGCCAGCAGCTTAGTGTGGGGGAACTACAATGAGCAGTTCTTC
TRBJ2-1 TRBD1 TRBV5-1 - CASSQPGQKTIEQFF TGCGCCAGCAGCCAACCGGGACAGAAAACCATCGAGCAGTTCTTC
TRBJ1-4 TRBD1 TRBV6-5 - CASRDRASNEKLFF TGTGCCAGCAGGGACAGGGCGTCTAATGAAAAACTGTTTTTT
TRBJ1-1 - TRBV2 - CASSGTAKNTEAFF TGTGCCAGCAGTGGGACAGCGAAGAACACTGAAGCTTTCTTT
TRBJ2-2 - TRBV6-5 - CASSYSPSQGELFF TGTGCCAGCAGTTACTCGCCTAGCCAAGGGGAGCTGTTTTTT
TRBJ2-5 - TRBV9 - CASSVNGKETQYF TGTGCCAGCAGCGTTAACGGAAAAGAGACCCAGTACTTC
TRBJ1-1 - TRBV28 few CASSLLTRGEAFF TGTGCCAGCAGTTTACTTACCAGAGGGGAAGCTTTCTTT
TRBJ2-6 - TRBV15 - CATSSPDSFSSGANVLTF TGTGCCACCAGCAGCCCGGACAGTTTCTCCTCTGGGGCCAACGTCCTGACTTTC
TRBJ2-6 - TRBV18 - CASSPSLFSGANVLTF TGTGCCAGCTCACCAAGCCTCTTCTCTGGGGCCAACGTCCTGACTTTC
TRBJ2-1 - TRBV29-1 - CSVPVSSYNEQFF TGCAGCGTCCCGGTGAGCTCCTACAATGAGCAGTTCTTC
TRBJ1-2 - TRBV12-5 few CASGLVGSEGPRGYTF TGTGCTAGTGGTTTGGTCGGGTCTGAGGGTCCTCGCGGCTACACCTTC
TRBJ1-3 - TRBV6-5 - CASSDGGGNTIYF TGTGCCAGCAGTGATGGAGGTGGAAACACCATATATTTT
TRBJ1-4 - TRBV5-5 - CASSSTDGEKLFF TGTGCCAGCAGCTCCACGGACGGAGAAAAACTGTTTTTT
TRBJ1-1 - TRBV7-2 - CASTTRGTGTEAFF TGTGCCAGCACCACTCGGGGAACGGGCACTGAAGCTTTCTTT
TRBJ2-1 TRBD1 TRBV7-7 once CASSLGGQGGNEQFF TGTGCCAGCAGCTTAGGGGGACAGGGAGGGAATGAGCAGTTCTTC
TRBJ1-4 - TRBV5-1 - CAGSLGSGTANEKLFF TGCGCCGGCAGCTTGGGAAGCGGTACGGCTAATGAAAAACTGTTTTTT
TRBJ2-5 TRBD2 TRBV25-1 - CASSPVGGGQETQYF TGTGCCAGCAGTCCAGTCGGCGGGGGACAAGAGACCCAGTACTTC
TRBJ2-2 TRBD2 TRBV19 - CASSGIAGESGELFF TGTGCCAGTAGTGGTATAGCGGGGGAGTCCGGGGAGCTGTTTTTT
TRBJ2-3 TRBD2 TRBV6-1 - CASSESSGGGTDTQYF TGTGCCAGCAGTGAATCGAGCGGGGGGGGCACAGATACGCAGTATTTT
TRBJ2-7 - TRBV28 once CASSSPGTPADF TGTGCCAGCAGTTCCCCCGGGACTCCGGCGGACTTC
TRBJ2-1 TRBD2 TRBV4-3 - CASSRVTSGGYNEQFF TGCGCCAGCAGCCGGGTGACTAGCGGGGGGTACAATGAGCAGTTCTTC
TRBJ2-5 - TRBV6-4 - CASSPFQGTQETQYF TGTGCCAGCAGCCCTTTCCAGGGGACACAAGAGACCCAGTACTTC